The clone carrying this T cell receptor beta chain came up a few times. The antigen is undetermined. This sample was included in a study of T cell repertoires in cytomegalovirus infection. Study information: Recently identified HLA-C-restricted CMV epitopes were used, and well-studied HLA-B-restricted CMV epitopes were used as well. Based on public TCR beta signatures, there were indications of CMV infection and of a matching HLA type.

V was cut by 2 bases and J by 8 bases, with 15 bases left in between. The CDR3 has 14 amino acids. Germline V gene sequence: CDR1 MNHEY, CDR2 SMNVEV (reference sequence). A single record per CDR3 protein comes from TCRdb applying MiXCR to the reads. Here the sample spans roughly 860,000 distinct CDR3 sequences, over 25% being singletons. General study findings and limits: Clonotype analysis showed dominance of the ex vivo response by HLA-C-restricted CMV-specific TCR beta clonotypes. Identification of carriers of CMV plus the relevant HLA was performed using cumulative public TCR beta family frequency.

Source: cultured CD8+ T cells from PBMCs, taken from culture after CMV antigen stimulation. This chain connects TRBV27 to TRBJ1-2; D not resolved. The clonotype originates from a human donor in good health (CMV status not recorded). Some clones in this sample may be carry-over from other donors' samples. The CDR3 loop is CASSLTAPSWGYTF. The CDR3 nucleotides are TGTGCCAGCAGTTTAACAGCCCCCTCCTGGGGCTACACCTTC.